Given below is one TCR beta chain in context. As yet, its antigen is unknown. Described time point: blood 2 weeks post-SBRT. Treatment given: 15 Gy SBRT to primary tumor, nephrectomy 4 weeks later. Blood was sampled at baseline, 2 weeks and 4 weeks after SBRT. This sample was taken from a study of radiation and T cells in renal cell carcinoma. Study summary: Nephrectomy followed 15 Gy stereotactic body radiation by 4 weeks. Findings and limits, study-wide: Top tumor clonotypes rose in blood 2 weeks post-radiation, then contracted.

This CDR3 is 17 amino acids long. CDR1 is SGHNT, CDR2 YENEEA, per germline. J was trimmed by 3 bases and V by 0 bases; bases with no gene match: 8. Measured with immunoSEQ multiplex PCR; TCRdb has only the in-frame clones, and not every one. This sample carries tens of thousands of clones, approximately 86% of them seen once, and the ten largest clones take about 23%. This receptor was obtained from a woman between 50 and 59 years old with renal cell carcinoma. Material: blood, obtained from a patient whose treatment included radiotherapy and nephrectomy. The chain uses TRBV11-3 and TRBJ2-3, with 8 bases matching TRBD2. CDR3 protein: CASSLDPPGGPTDTQYF. CDR3 in DNA: TGTGCCAGCAGCTTAGATCCGCCGGGAGGGCCAACAGATACGCAGTATTTT.